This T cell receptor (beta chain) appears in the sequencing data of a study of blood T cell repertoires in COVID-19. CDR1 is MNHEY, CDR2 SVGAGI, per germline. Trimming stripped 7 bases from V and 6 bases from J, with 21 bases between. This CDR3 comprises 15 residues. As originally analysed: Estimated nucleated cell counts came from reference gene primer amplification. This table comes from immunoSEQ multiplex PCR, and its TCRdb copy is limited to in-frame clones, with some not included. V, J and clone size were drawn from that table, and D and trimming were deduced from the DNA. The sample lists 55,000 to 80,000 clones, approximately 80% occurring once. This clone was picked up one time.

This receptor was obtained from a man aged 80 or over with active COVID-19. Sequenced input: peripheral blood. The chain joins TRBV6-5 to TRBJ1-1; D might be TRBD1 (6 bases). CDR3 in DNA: TGTGCCAGCAACCTTCAGGGGAGTCTTGTCTCTGAAGCTTTCTTT. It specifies CASNLQGSLVSEAFF.